The source of this TCR beta chain is a study of cytomegalovirus exposure and HLA in healthy donors. It was with 60 Vbeta and 13 Jbeta primers that the PCR ran. Only in-frame clones appear in the TCRdb table, and some are missing; sequencing was by immunoSEQ multiplex PCR. The table shows about 200,000 clones, with 79% occurring only once. The V end was cut by 0 bases, the J end by 7 bases, with 12 bases between. The CDR3 is made up of 14 amino acids. Germline CDR1 reads SEHNR; CDR2 reads FQNEAQ (reference sequence). Sample: PBMCs. The V and J genes are TRBV7-9 and TRBJ1-1, with TRBD1 as a possible D gene (5 bases). This receptor was identified in a woman in her 30s in good health and CMV-seropositive. The chain's CDR3 is CASSLAGTSLEAFF. The CDR3 DNA reads TGTGCCAGCAGCTTAGCGGGGACTTCCCTTGAAGCTTTCTTT. Filled out from reference TRBV7-9 and TRBJ1-1, the complete variable domain reads DTGVSQNPRHKITKRGQNVTFRCDPISEHNRLYWYRQTLGQGPEFLTYFQNEAQLEKSRLLSDRFSAERPKGSFSTLEIQRTEQGDSAMYLCASSLAGTSLEAFFGQGTRLTVV.